The TCR beta chain described here comes from a study of T cell changes during pregnancy in multiple sclerosis. Sequenced by immunoSEQ multiplex PCR; TCRdb stores in-frame clones only, minus some. The sample holds about 100,000 clones, over 85% seen once. V lost 6 bases and J 7 bases, leaving 12 bases between the germline ends. The length of the CDR3 is 12 residues. Germline V gene sequence: CDR1 SNHLY, CDR2 FYNNEI. The rearrangement links TRBV2 to TRBJ1-2; D gene uncertain. The TCR comes from a female donor with multiple sclerosis, enrolled in a pregnancy study. The source material was peripheral blood, sampled in the second trimester of pregnancy. Here the CDR3 reads CASRLSEGGYTF. The CDR3, as DNA: TGTGCCAGCAGACTATCGGAGGGTGGCTACACCTTC.